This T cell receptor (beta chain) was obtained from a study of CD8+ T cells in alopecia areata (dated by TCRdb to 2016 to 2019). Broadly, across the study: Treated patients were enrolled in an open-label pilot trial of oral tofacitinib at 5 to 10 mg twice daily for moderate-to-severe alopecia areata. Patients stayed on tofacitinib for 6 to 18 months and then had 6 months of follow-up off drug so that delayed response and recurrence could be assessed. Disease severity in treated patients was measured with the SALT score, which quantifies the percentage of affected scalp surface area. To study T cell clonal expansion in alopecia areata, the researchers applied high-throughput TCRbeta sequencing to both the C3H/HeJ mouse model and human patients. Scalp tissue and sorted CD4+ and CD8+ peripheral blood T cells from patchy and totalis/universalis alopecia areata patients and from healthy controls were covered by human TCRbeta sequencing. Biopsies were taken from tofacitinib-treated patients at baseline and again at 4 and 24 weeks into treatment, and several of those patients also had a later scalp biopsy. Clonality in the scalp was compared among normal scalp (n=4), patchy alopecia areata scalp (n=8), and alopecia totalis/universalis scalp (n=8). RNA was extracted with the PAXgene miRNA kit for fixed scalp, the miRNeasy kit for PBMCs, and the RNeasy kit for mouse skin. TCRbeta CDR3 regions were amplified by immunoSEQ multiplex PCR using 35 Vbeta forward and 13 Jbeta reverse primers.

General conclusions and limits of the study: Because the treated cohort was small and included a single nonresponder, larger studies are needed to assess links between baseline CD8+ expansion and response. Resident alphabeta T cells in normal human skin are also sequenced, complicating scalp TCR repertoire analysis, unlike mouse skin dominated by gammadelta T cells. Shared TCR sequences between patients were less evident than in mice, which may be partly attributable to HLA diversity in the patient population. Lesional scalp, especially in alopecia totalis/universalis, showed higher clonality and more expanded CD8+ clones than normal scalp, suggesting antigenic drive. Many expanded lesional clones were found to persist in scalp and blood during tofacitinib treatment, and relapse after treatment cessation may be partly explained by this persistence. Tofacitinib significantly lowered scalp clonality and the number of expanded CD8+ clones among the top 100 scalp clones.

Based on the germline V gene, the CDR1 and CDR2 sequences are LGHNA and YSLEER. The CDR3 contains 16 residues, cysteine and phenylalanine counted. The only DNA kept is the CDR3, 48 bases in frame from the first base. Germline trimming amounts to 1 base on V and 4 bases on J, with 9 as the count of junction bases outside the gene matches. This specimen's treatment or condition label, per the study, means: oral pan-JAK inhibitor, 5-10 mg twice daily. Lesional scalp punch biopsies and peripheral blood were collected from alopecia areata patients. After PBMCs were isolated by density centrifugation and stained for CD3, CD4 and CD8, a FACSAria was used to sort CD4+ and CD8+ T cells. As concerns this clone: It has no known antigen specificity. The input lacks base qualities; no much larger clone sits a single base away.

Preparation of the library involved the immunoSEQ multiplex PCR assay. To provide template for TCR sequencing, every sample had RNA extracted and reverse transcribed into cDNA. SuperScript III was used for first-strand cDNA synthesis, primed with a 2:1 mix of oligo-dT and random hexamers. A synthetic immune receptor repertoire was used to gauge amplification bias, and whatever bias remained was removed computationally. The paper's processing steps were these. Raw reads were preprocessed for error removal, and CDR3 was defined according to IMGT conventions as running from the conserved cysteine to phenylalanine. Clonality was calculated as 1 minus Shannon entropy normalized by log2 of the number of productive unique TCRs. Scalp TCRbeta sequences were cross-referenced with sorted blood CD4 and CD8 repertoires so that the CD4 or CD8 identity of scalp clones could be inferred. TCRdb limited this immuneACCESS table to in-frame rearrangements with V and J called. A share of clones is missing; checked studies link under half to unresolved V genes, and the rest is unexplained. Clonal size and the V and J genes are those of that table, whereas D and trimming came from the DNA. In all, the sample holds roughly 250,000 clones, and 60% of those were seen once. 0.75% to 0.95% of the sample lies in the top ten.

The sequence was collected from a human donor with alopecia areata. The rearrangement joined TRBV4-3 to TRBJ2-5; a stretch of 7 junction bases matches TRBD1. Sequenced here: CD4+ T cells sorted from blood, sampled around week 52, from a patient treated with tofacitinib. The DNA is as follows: TGCGCCAGCAGCCAAGGTCACAACAGGGGAGCAGAGACCCAGTACTTC. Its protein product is CASSQGHNRGAETQYF.